One and the same sample provided the 20 T cell receptor beta chains below, sequenced in a study of T-cell memory formation after mild COVID-19. A single record per CDR3 protein comes from TCRdb applying MiXCR to the 5' RACE reads. The repertoire has 300,000 to 400,000 distinct CDR3 sequences, around 15% of them found once; the top ten carry approximately 20%. The sample comprised PBMCs or a T cell subset sorted from them (not recorded which). The receptors here all came from a man between 18 and 29 years old who had mild COVID-19 (a few samples of this study predate the infection). Cell type and time point are not known.

This clonotype showed up just a few times. J is TRBJ2-5 and V is TRBV6-5; 8 bases are shared with TRBD2. The CDR3 is 18 amino acids. The V gene end was trimmed by 0 bases and the J gene end by 5 bases; junction bases not matched to a gene: 14. From germline, CDR1 is MNHEY and CDR2 SVGAGI. This chain's CDR3 is CASSYSGLVAGSRETQYF. The DNA for the CDR3 is TGTGCCAGCAGTTACTCGGGTCTGGTAGCGGGGTCTCGGGAGACCCAGTACTTC.

The rearrangement links TRBV4-1 to TRBJ1-1, with no clear D. Per the germline V gene, CDR1 is MGHRA and CDR2 is YSYEKL. Trimming took off 0 bases at V and 0 bases at J, with 8 bases between the two ends. This CDR3 comprises 15 residues. For the CDR3, the DNA is TGCGCCAGCAGCCAAGATCCAGCTATGAACACTGAAGCTTTCTTT. Translated, it gives CASSQDPAMNTEAFF.

This clonotype came up a few times. The chain recombines TRBV15 with TRBJ2-1; 8 bases are shared with TRBD1. Unmatched junction bases numbered 11, after V lost 3 bases and J lost 7 bases. This CDR3 is built from 16 residues. The germline gives CDR1 LNHNV, CDR2 YYDKDF (reference sequence). CDR3 amino acids: CATSRLDRGLGNEQFF. CDR3 nucleotide sequence: TGTGCCACCAGCAGGCTCGACAGGGGCCTTGGGAATGAGCAGTTCTTC.

The rearrangement uses TRBV24-1 and TRBJ1-1; D is perhaps TRBD1 (5 bases). Trimming cost V 6 bases and J 6 bases, with 13 bases left between them. The CDR3 has 13 amino acids. Germline CDR1 is KGHDR and CDR2 is SFDVKD. The CDR3 sequence is CATSYPGAPEAFF. CDR3 DNA: TGTGCCACCAGTTACCCCGGGGCACCTGAAGCTTTCTTT.

V usage is TRBV6-2 or TRBV6-3 and J usage is TRBJ1-1; D remains unclear. CDR1 and CDR2 (germline): MNHEY, SVGEGT. The germline V and J ends were trimmed by 6 bases and 1 base, with 9 bases remaining between them. This CDR3 region has 13 residues. CDR3 bases: TGTGCCAGCAGCCCTGCCCAGAACACTGAAGCTTTCTTT. Translation: CASSPAQNTEAFF.

The sample holds a few counts of this clonotype. The chain links TRBV9 to TRBJ1-1; D is unresolved. With 4 bases removed from V and 6 bases from J, the gap between germline ends came to 16 bases. There are 14 residues in the CDR3. Germline CDR1 is SGDLS and CDR2 is YYNGEE. The DNA of the CDR3 is TGTGCCAGCAGCCCAGTGGGCAGAGGGCCTGAAGCTTTCTTT. Translated: CASSPVGRGPEAFF.

The table lists this clonotype with many counts. The rearrangement joins TRBV9 to TRBJ1-1; 11 bases are shared with TRBD1. This CDR3 has 15 residues. V was pared by 3 bases and J by 1 base, with 2 bases of the junction left unmatched. CDR1 and CDR2 (germline): SGDLS, YYNGEE. In DNA form, the CDR3 reads TGTGCCAGCAGCGAGGGACAGGGGGGGAACACTGAAGCTTTCTTT. Translation gives CASSEGQGGNTEAFF.

V usage is TRBV11-2 and J usage is TRBJ2-5; D is uncertain. The V gene lost 5 bases and the J gene lost 7 bases, with 11 bases spanning the gap. Germline V gives CDR1 SGHAT, CDR2 FQNNGV. The CDR3 runs to 12 residues. As DNA, the CDR3 is TGTGCCAGCAGCCGAGACTCAGGGACCCAGTACTTC. Translated: CASSRDSGTQYF.

The chain carries TRBV6-5 and TRBJ1-2, with no clear D. The V and J ends lost 8 bases and 4 bases respectively, with 8 bases between them. Looked up from germline, CDR1 is MNHEY and CDR2 is SVGAGI. The length of the CDR3 is 11 residues. In nucleotides, the CDR3 is TGTGCCAGCGGGCAGAGCTATGGCTACACCTTC. Residues: CASGQSYGYTF.

The chain links TRBV7-2 to TRBJ1-1; 9 bases map to TRBD1. Germline assignment: CDR1 SGHTA and CDR2 FQGNSA. The CDR3 has 13 residues. J was trimmed by 6 bases and V by 7 bases; bases with no gene match: 6. CDR3 DNA: TGTGCCAGCACCTCCAGACAGGGGGCTGAAGCTTTCTTT. Translation gives CASTSRQGAEAFF.

This clonotype was found a few times. The chain employs TRBV5-1 and TRBJ1-1; TRBD1 is a possible D gene (5 bases). Trimming cost V 5 bases and J 0 bases, with 14 bases left between them. Germline lookup yields CDR1 SGHRS and CDR2 YFSETQ. The CDR3 loop spans 15 amino acids. CDR3 coding DNA: TGCGCCAGCAGAATAGGGGTTGGGCTGAACACTGAAGCTTTCTTT. This translates into CASRIGVGLNTEAFF. The entire variable domain, with the rest obtained from reference TRBV5-1 and TRBJ1-1, is as follows: KAGVTQTPRYLIKTRGQQVTLSCSPISGHRSVSWYQQTPGQGLQFLFEYFSETQRNKGNFPGRFSGRQFSNSRSEMNVSTLELGDSALYLCASRIGVGLNTEAFFGQGTRLTVV.

The chain carries TRBV7-2 and TRBJ2-5; TRBD2 matches at 14 bases. The CDR3 runs 18 residues. J was trimmed by 1 base and V by 0 bases; bases with no gene match: 4. Germline V gene data show CDR1 as SGHTA and CDR2 as FQGNSA. The CDR3 loop reads CASSLAGLAGVRQETQYF. The DNA of the CDR3 is TGTGCCAGCAGCTTAGCGGGACTAGCGGGAGTCCGCCAAGAGACCCAGTACTTC.

The rearrangement joins TRBV20-1 to TRBJ1-2; D remains unclear. The V gene lost 0 bases and the J gene lost 2 bases, with 7 bases spanning the gap. Germline assignment: CDR1 DFQATT and CDR2 SNEGSKA (reference sequence). The CDR3 has 13 amino acids. CDR3 sequence (DNA): TGCAGTGCTAGAGATCCAAGCAACTATGGCTACACCTTC. Protein: CSARDPSNYGYTF.

This chain uses TRBV12-3 or TRBV12-4 with TRBJ2-3, with 12 bases matching TRBD2. CDR3 size: 17 residues. V lost 8 bases and J lost 1; bases outside the gene matches: 10. The CDR3 sequence is CASRGASGGAGTDTQYF. CDR3 sequence (DNA): TGTGCCAGCCGCGGGGCTAGCGGGGGGGCGGGCACAGATACGCAGTATTTT.

This clonotype was counted only a few times. The chain has TRBV6-5 and TRBJ2-7; tentatively, D is TRBD2 (5 bases). V lost 4 bases to trimming and J lost 2 bases, with 12 bases between them. There are 14 residues in the CDR3. CDR1 MNHEY and CDR2 SVGAGI come from the germline V gene. The CDR3 loop reads CASSSPGGPYEQYF. As DNA, the CDR3 is TGTGCCAGCAGTTCCCCCGGAGGTCCCTACGAGCAGTACTTC.

This clonotype occurred a few times. The chain uses TRBV12-3 or TRBV12-4 and TRBJ2-1; 7 bases are a match to TRBD2. This CDR3 contains 12 residues. Trimming removed 5 bases from V and 8 bases from J; junction bases left unmatched: 3. The CDR3 bases are TGTGCCAGCAGTCCTAGCGGACATGAGCAGTTCTTC. It translates to CASSPSGHEQFF.

The gene calls are TRBV6-6 and TRBJ1-1; D not certain. Trimming removed 7 bases at V and 7 bases at J, with 10 bases between. This CDR3 comprises 11 residues. Looked up from germline, CDR1 is MNHNY and CDR2 is SVGAGI (reference sequence). CDR3 sequence reads: CASTSYYEAFF. For the CDR3, the DNA is TGTGCCAGCACTTCCTATTATGAAGCTTTCTTT.

The chain is built from TRBV20-1 and TRBJ1-4; D gene ambiguous. This CDR3 is 14 amino acids long. Germline V gene sequence: CDR1 DFQATT, CDR2 SNEGSKA (reference sequence). V lost 0 bases and J lost 7, with 12 bases in between. CDR3 sequence: CSARDPRGGEKLFF. For the CDR3, the DNA is TGCAGTGCTAGAGATCCCCGCGGTGGTGAAAAACTGTTTTTT.

This rearrangement joins TRBV27 to TRBJ1-1; no definite D call. V lost 6 bases and J lost 6, with 20 bases in between. CDR3 length equals 15 residues. Germline CDR1 and CDR2: MNHEY and SMNVEV (reference sequence). CDR3 DNA: TGTGCCAGCAGCCCCCCCCGACATTTGGGCGCTGAAGCTTTCTTT. It specifies CASSPPRHLGAEAFF.

V is TRBV7-9 and J is TRBJ2-7; perhaps D is TRBD1 or TRBD2 (5 bases each). V dropped 4 bases and J dropped 4 bases, with 20 bases sitting between them. Per the germline V gene, CDR1 is SEHNR and CDR2 is FQNEAQ (reference sequence). This CDR3 is 16 amino acids long. The chain's CDR3 is CASSYWTSSGQYEQYF. The DNA of the CDR3 is TGTGCCAGCAGCTACTGGACTTCTTCGGGGCAATACGAGCAGTACTTC.